Included here is one TCR beta chain sequence, with context. PCR employed 60 Vbeta and 13 Jbeta primers. Sequenced by immunoSEQ multiplex PCR; TCRdb stores in-frame clones only, minus some. The sample has about 200,000 clones; 65% to 90% are singletons. These data originate in a study of cytomegalovirus exposure and HLA in healthy donors. J was trimmed by 7 bases and V by 4 bases; bases with no gene match: 11. Germline CDR1 MDHEN, CDR2 SYDVKM. This CDR3 comprises 16 residues. The chain recombines TRBV28 with TRBJ2-2, with 8 bases matching TRBD1. The TCR was taken from a woman aged 25 to 39 in good health and CMV-seronegative. Sequencing input: PBMCs. The CDR3 sequence: CASSSRDRTSIGELFF. The CDR3 DNA is TGTGCCAGCAGTTCCCGGGACAGGACCTCGATCGGGGAGCTGTTTTTT.